This entry lists 25 T cell receptor beta chains sequenced from one sample in a study of blood T cell repertoires in COVID-19. Only in-frame clones appear in the TCRdb table, and some are missing; sequencing was by immunoSEQ multiplex PCR. The sample lists under 300,000 clones, 60% to 75% occurring once. The sequenced material came from peripheral blood. The receptors stem from an elderly woman with acute or convalescent COVID-19.

Many counts were recorded for this clone. The chain carries TRBV6-2 or TRBV6-3 and TRBJ2-5; 8 bases agree with TRBD2. Germline V CDR1 and CDR2: MNHEY, SVGEGT. CDR3 size: 17 residues. Trimming at V came to 5 bases and at J to 2 bases, leaving 13 bases not matched to a gene. The chain's CDR3 is CASSLLPGLGTQETQYF. CDR3 nucleotides: TGTGCCAGCAGTCTCCTCCCGGGACTAGGAACTCAAGAGACCCAGTACTTC.

The V gene is TRBV15, the J gene TRBJ2-7, with 8 bases aligning to TRBD1. Germline CDR1 is LNHNV and CDR2 is YYDKDF (reference sequence). V shed 3 bases and J 2 bases; nucleotides not matched to a gene: 3. This CDR3 region has 14 residues. The CDR3 spells CATSRDRVAYEQYF. The CDR3 DNA is TGTGCCACCAGCAGGGACAGGGTTGCCTACGAGCAGTACTTC.

On this clone: Distinct nucleotide sequences in the sample also encode this CDR3. The chain is built from TRBV30 and TRBJ2-3; D is unclear. The CDR3 has 12 residues. Germline V gives CDR1 GTSNPN, CDR2 SVGIG (reference sequence). The V gene lost 2 bases and the J gene lost 0 bases, with 3 bases spanning the gap. This chain's CDR3 is CAWSPSTDTQYF. The CDR3 DNA sequence: TGTGCCTGGAGTCCTAGCACAGATACGCAGTATTTT.

The chain links TRBV5-1 to TRBJ2-2, with 7 bases identical to TRBD1. Germline V CDR1 and CDR2: SGHRS, YFSETQ. CDR3 length equals 15 residues. V gave up 4 bases and J gave up 4 bases; unmatched junction bases: 7. CDR3 coding DNA: TGCGCCAGCAGCCGGGGACAGACCATCACCGGGGAGCTGTTTTTT. Residues: CASSRGQTITGELFF.

This chain connects TRBV6-5 to TRBJ1-4; TRBD1 matches at 7 bases. CDR1 and CDR2 (germline): MNHEY, SVGAGI. This CDR3 is built from 14 residues. Trimming cost V 5 bases and J 2 bases; bases outside gene matches: 2. CDR3 loop: CASSRGQTNEKLFF. The CDR3 DNA reads as TGTGCCAGCAGTCGGGGACAGACTAATGAAAAACTGTTTTTT.

The CDR3 nucleotides are TGCGCCAGCAGCCATCCGGGACAGGGGGTCGGTGAGCAGTTCTTC. Protein sequence: CASSHPGQGVGEQFF. V usage is TRBV4-1 and J usage is TRBJ2-1, with TRBD1 identical over 11 bases. The V gene end was trimmed by 3 bases and the J gene end by 9 bases; junction bases not matched to a gene: 7. The germline V gene has CDR1 MGHRA and CDR2 YSYEKL. This CDR3 has 15 residues.

The V and J genes are TRBV18 and TRBJ2-7, with TRBD1 matching 10 bases. CDR3 length equals 15 residues. V lost 3 bases, J lost 4 bases, and 6 bases stayed unmatched. From germline, CDR1 is KGHSH and CDR2 LQKENI. CDR3 DNA: TGTGCCAGCTCACCGGCCGGGACAGGGGCATACGAGCAGTACTTC. This codes for CASSPAGTGAYEQYF.

The J gene is TRBJ1-4, the V gene TRBV4-3, with TRBD1 as a possible D gene (5 bases). The germline gives CDR1 LGHNA, CDR2 YSLEER. Trimming removed 5 bases from V and 3 bases from J, with 10 bases in between. The length of the CDR3 is 14 residues. CDR3 bases: TGCGCCAGCAGCTATCGACAGCCTAATGAAAAACTGTTTTTT. It yields the protein CASSYRQPNEKLFF.

V usage is TRBV19 and J usage is TRBJ2-7, with D maybe TRBD2 (5 bases). CDR1 LNHDA and CDR2 SQIVND come from the germline V gene (reference sequence). The CDR3 consists of 12 residues. V was cut by 3 bases and J by 7 bases, with 10 bases left in between. The DNA of the CDR3 is TGTGCCAGTAGTATGAGGGTCGGGGAGCAGTACTTC. This gives the protein CASSMRVGEQYF.

V gene TRBV3-1 (or the pseudogene TRBV3-2) combines with J gene TRBJ2-1; 9 bases map to TRBD1. This CDR3 contains 14 residues. Germline loops: CDR1 LGHDT, CDR2 YNNKEL (reference sequence). The J segment lost 10 bases and the V segment lost 1 base, leaving 5 bases of the junction unmatched. The CDR3: CASSQAWTGDEQFF. The DNA of the CDR3 is TGTGCCAGCAGCCAAGCCTGGACAGGGGACGAGCAGTTCTTC.

This rearrangement joins TRBV27 to TRBJ1-2; TRBD1 agrees at 12 bases. The CDR3 extends over 17 amino acids. Per the germline V gene, CDR1 is MNHEY and CDR2 is SMNVEV (reference sequence). J was trimmed by 2 bases and V by 2 bases; bases with no gene match: 6. CDR3 loop: CASSLGTGGVGNYGYTF. The CDR3 DNA reads as TGTGCCAGCAGTTTAGGGACAGGGGGCGTCGGGAACTATGGCTACACCTTC.

The chain couples TRBV2 to TRBJ2-2; D perhaps matches TRBD1 (5 bases). Germline values: CDR1 SNHLY, CDR2 FYNNEI. Trimming left V 5 bases short and J 5 bases short, with 9 bases between. CDR3 length equals 13 residues. CDR3 in amino acids: CASSTRGTGELFF. The DNA for the CDR3 is TGTGCCAGCAGTACAAGGGGAACCGGGGAGCTGTTTTTT.

The chain has TRBV21-1 and TRBJ1-5. TRBV21-1 is a pseudogene locus. The CDR3 is 21 residues long. CDR3 bases: TGTGCCAGCAGCAAACGTGGGAGGGGGATCTCCGGGAGTGAGAGCAATCAGCCCCAGCATTTT. Its translation: CASSKRGRGISGSESNQPQHF.

V is TRBV7-8 and J is TRBJ1-5; TRBD1 aligns across 10 bases. Germline CDR1 SGHVS, CDR2 FQNEAQ. V dropped 4 bases and J dropped 0; count of bases not matched to a gene: 9. The CDR3 runs to 18 residues. CDR3: CASSSGQGQGYSNQPQHF. In DNA, the CDR3 is TGTGCCAGCAGCTCGGGACAGGGGCAAGGATATAGCAATCAGCCCCAGCATTTT.

This clone was seen a few times. This chain joins TRBV10-3 and TRBJ1-1, with 9 bases identical to TRBD1. The CDR3 totals 14 residues. The V gene's germline CDR1 is ENHRY and CDR2 SYGVKD. The V and J ends lost 5 bases and 4 bases, in that order; junction bases with no gene match: 5. The CDR3 nucleotides read TGTGCCATCAGTTTGGGACAGGGTGTCACTGAAGCTTTCTTT. This translates into CAISLGQGVTEAFF.

The chain employs TRBV6-2 or TRBV6-3 and TRBJ2-7; 7 positions match TRBD1. The CDR3 contains 15 residues. Germline V gene sequence: CDR1 MNHEY, CDR2 SVGEGT. Trimming cost V 0 bases and J 4 bases; bases outside gene matches: 6. The CDR3, as DNA: TGTGCCAGCAGTTACTCCTGGACAGGATTGTACGAGCAGTACTTC. Protein product: CASSYSWTGLYEQYF.

The V gene is TRBV7-9, the J gene TRBJ2-7; D is possibly TRBD1 (5 bases). Between the trimmed V and J ends, which lost 0 bases and 1 base, there was a span of 7 bases. From germline, CDR1 is SEHNR and CDR2 FQNEAQ (reference sequence). CDR3 size: 14 residues. CDR3 sequence: CASSLARGSYEQYF. CDR3 in DNA: TGTGCCAGCAGCTTAGCAAGGGGATCCTACGAGCAGTACTTC.

In its sample, this clone was seen once. A read error may produce the germline difference seen at one junction end. V gene TRBV5-1 combines with J gene TRBJ2-6; 8 positions agree with TRBD2. This CDR3 is 16 amino acids long. From germline, CDR1 is SGHRS and CDR2 YFSETQ. The CDR3 reads CARSLAGGAGANVLTF. In DNA form, the CDR3 reads TGCGCCCGCAGCTTGGCCGGGGGGGCTGGGGCCAACGTCCTGACTTTC.

The rearrangement joins TRBV19 to TRBJ2-4; 14 nucleotides agree with TRBD2. This CDR3 is built from 20 residues. CDR1 is LNHDA and CDR2 is SQIVND in the germline V gene (reference sequence). Trimming cost V 5 bases and J 0 bases; bases outside gene matches: 12. In nucleotides, the CDR3 is TGTGCCAGTAGTCCCGGACTAGCGGGAGGACTCAACATAGCCAAAAACATTCAGTACTTC. Encoded protein: CASSPGLAGGLNIAKNIQYF.

The chain has TRBV27 and TRBJ1-1; D is possibly TRBD1 (5 bases). Trimming pared 4 bases from V and 4 bases from J, leaving 25 bases between. Germline V gives CDR1 MNHEY, CDR2 SMNVEV (reference sequence). This CDR3 region has 18 residues. CDR3 loop: CASSSNLLGLGVGTEAFF. The CDR3 bases are TGTGCCAGCAGTTCTAACCTTCTCGGCCTAGGGGTGGGCACTGAAGCTTTCTTT.

A note on this clone: Other DNA sequences from this sample encode an identical CDR3 as well. The chain carries TRBV5-1 and TRBJ2-7; the match to TRBD1 covers 10 bases. CDR1 SGHRS and CDR2 YFSETQ come from the germline V gene. Losses at the gene ends were 4 bases for V and 4 bases for J; bases not matched to a gene: 5. CDR3 size: 14 residues. The CDR3 sequence: CASSVTGGSYEQYF. CDR3 DNA sequence: TGCGCCAGCAGCGTGACAGGGGGCTCATACGAGCAGTACTTC.

The chain is built from TRBV19 and TRBJ2-1, with TRBD1 matching over 9 bases. CDR3 length: 15 amino acids. The trim removed 4 bases at V and 3 bases at J, leaving 4 bases unmatched. Germline V gene sequence: CDR1 LNHDA, CDR2 SQIVND (reference sequence). The CDR3 region is CASSTGTGLYNEQFF. Here the CDR3 DNA reads TGTGCCAGTAGTACCGGGACAGGGCTCTACAATGAGCAGTTCTTC.

The rearrangement links TRBV20-1 to TRBJ2-7; 9 bases are shared with TRBD2. The CDR3 length is 14 residues. The ends lost 3 bases at V and 4 bases at J; junction bases unmatched: 7. Germline V gives CDR1 DFQATT, CDR2 SNEGSKA (reference sequence). The CDR3 spells CSASLSGGQYEQYF. For the CDR3, the DNA is TGCAGTGCTAGTTTAAGCGGGGGGCAGTACGAGCAGTACTTC.

The chain combines TRBV18 with TRBJ2-7; 8 bases match TRBD1. The CDR3 contains 15 residues. V shed 6 bases and J 1 base; nucleotides not matched to a gene: 8. The germline V gene has CDR1 KGHSH and CDR2 LQKENI. The CDR3 sequence: CASSGTGYTSYEQYF. The CDR3, as DNA: TGTGCCAGCTCGGGGACAGGTTACACATCCTACGAGCAGTACTTC.

V is TRBV28 and J is TRBJ1-6; a weak D match, TRBD1 (5 bases). Germline V lookup: CDR1 MDHEN, CDR2 SYDVKM. Trimming left V 3 bases short and J 5 bases short, with 17 bases between. The CDR3 loop spans 17 amino acids. The CDR3 DNA reads TGTGCCAGCAGTTTGTTGGGACTAATCACTAATAATTCACCCCTCCACTTT. Protein product: CASSLLGLITNNSPLHF.